The rows below give T cell receptor beta chains drawn from one sample of a study of blood T cell repertoires in COVID-19. Method: immunoSEQ multiplex PCR; TCRdb's copy keeps in-frame clones and lacks some. The table has 210,000 or so clones, around nine tenths seen once. The specimen sequenced was peripheral blood. Every receptor here comes from a woman younger than 35 who had recovered from COVID-19. The conserved cysteine and the conserved F or W are not part of the CDR3 here.

j_call,v_call,cdr3_length,cdr3_aa
TRBJ2-7,TRBV9,14,ATTGKRGGEVYEQY
TRBJ2-4,TRBV11-2,16,ASSEIPTRLAGKNIQY
TRBJ2-1,TRBV4-3,13,ASSQEVAIYNEQF
TRBJ1-1,TRBV27,14,ASSLRGGGLNTEAF
TRBJ2-1,TRBV4-3,14,ASSQDIEAGGKGEF
TRBJ2-7,TRBV5-1,13,ASSLIKREPYEQY
TRBJ1-2,TRBV10-1,11,ASSPDRGNGYT
TRBJ2-7,TRBV2,9,ASTQGSEQY
TRBJ2-1,TRBV15,14,ATKLTIAGGQDEQF
TRBJ2-7,TRBV3-1/TRBV3-2,12,ASSPGTSGYEQY
TRBJ2-7,TRBV9,13,ASSQTADSSYEQY
TRBJ1-1,TRBV5-5,17,ASSLVGRRGGGENTEAF
TRBJ2-5,TRBV5-1,15,ASSFLSLGGRIATQY
TRBJ1-5,TRBV29-1,11,SVGRDGNQPQH
TRBJ1-2,TRBV7-9,13,ASSLVGALLYGYT
TRBJ1-4,TRBV27,11,ASSLDAGEKLF
TRBJ2-1,TRBV5-1,14,ASSLESGPLYNEQF
TRBJ2-3,TRBV27,15,ASKLLAGGLSTDTQY
TRBJ2-5,TRBV6-2/TRBV6-3,15,ASSYSWTGVSQETQY
TRBJ2-1,TRBV5-1,10,ASSLNSDEQF
TRBJ1-2,TRBV24-1,11,ATSRTETYGYT
TRBJ1-4,TRBV25-1,14,ASSEFGGTPNEKLF
TRBJ2-5,TRBV30,13,AWSQGQGHQETQY
TRBJ1-4,TRBV4-3,13,ASSQVAGVREKLF